These 19 T cell receptor beta chains were sequenced from one sample in a study of blood T cell repertoires in COVID-19. Data came from immunoSEQ multiplex PCR; TCRdb stores just in-frame clones and leaves some out. The table has 150,000 to 160,000 clones, 60% to 85% seen once. Specimen: peripheral blood. The source of these receptors is an older man with acute or convalescent COVID-19.

The rearrangement links TRBV12-5 to TRBJ2-5, with D perhaps matching TRBD2 (5 bases). CDR1 LGHNT and CDR2 FRNRAP come from the germline V gene. The germline V and J ends were trimmed by 5 bases and 2 bases, with 9 bases remaining between them. The length of the CDR3 is 13 residues. Written as DNA, the CDR3 is TGTGCTAGTGGTCCCGGGGTTCAAGAGACCCAGTACTTC. It yields the protein CASGPGVQETQYF.

The rearrangement joins TRBV18 to TRBJ1-5, with TRBD1 matching 7 bases. The length of the CDR3 is 16 residues. The ends lost 3 bases at V and 3 bases at J; junction bases unmatched: 8. Germline V CDR1 and CDR2: KGHSH, LQKENI. The CDR3 protein is CASSPGQTNFNQPQHF. In nucleotides, the CDR3 is TGTGCCAGCTCACCGGGACAGACTAACTTCAATCAGCCCCAGCATTTT.

Regarding this clone: Other nucleotide sequences in the sample specify the same CDR3. CDR3 protein: CASSPDRGFNQPQHF. The CDR3 coding sequence is TGTGCCAGCAGCCCTGACAGGGGATTCAATCAGCCCCAGCATTTT. The V gene is TRBV7-6, the J gene TRBJ1-5, with 8 bases aligning to TRBD1. V shed 5 bases and J 3 bases; nucleotides not matched to a gene: 6. The CDR3 consists of 15 residues. Germline lookup yields CDR1 SGHVS and CDR2 FNYEAQ.

This clone was recorded at least ten times. The same CDR3 is also encoded by other DNA sequences in this sample. The chain links TRBV7-9 to TRBJ1-3, with a weak D call TRBD1 (5 bases). From germline, CDR1 is SEHNR and CDR2 FQNEAQ (reference sequence). Trimming pared 3 bases from V and 0 bases from J, leaving 6 bases between. The CDR3 has 14 amino acids. The CDR3 here is CASSFGGSGNTIYF. The CDR3, as DNA: TGTGCCAGCAGCTTCGGGGGCTCTGGAAACACCATATATTTT.

The genes are TRBV7-2 and TRBJ1-2; 7 bases align to TRBD1. V shed 5 bases and J 8 bases; nucleotides not matched to a gene: 11. The CDR3 contains 14 residues. From germline, CDR1 is SGHTA and CDR2 FQGNSA. The CDR3 sequence is CASSTQGGLGGYTF. CDR3 DNA: TGTGCCAGCAGCACCCAGGGGGGCTTAGGCGGCTACACCTTC.

The chain has TRBV6-5 and TRBJ1-2; TRBD1 might be the D (6 bases). V was cut by 7 bases and J by 7 bases, with 13 bases left in between. This CDR3 region has 12 residues. The germline V gene encodes CDR1 MNHEY and CDR2 SVGAGI. The CDR3 loop is CASTSGGPGYTF. The DNA of the CDR3 is TGTGCCAGCACCTCCGGGGGGCCTGGCTACACCTTC.

This chain joins TRBV20-1 and TRBJ1-2; D unclear. The CDR3 has 11 residues. Trimming left V 5 bases short and J 8 bases short, with 12 bases between. The germline V gene has CDR1 DFQATT and CDR2 SNEGSKA (reference sequence). This chain's CDR3 is CSAPLGGGYTF. The CDR3 DNA sequence: TGCAGTGCTCCCTTGGGAGGCGGCTACACCTTC.

The CDR3 bases are TGTGCCAGCAGCCAAGATCGTAATAATGAGCAGTACTTC. This translates into CASSQDRNNEQYF. The rearrangement uses TRBV3-1 (or the pseudogene TRBV3-2) and TRBJ2-7; no reliable D call. Per germline, CDR1 LGHDT and CDR2 YNNKEL (reference sequence). The CDR3 is 13 amino acids. V was trimmed by 0 bases and J by 7 bases, leaving 10 bases between them.

V gene TRBV6-6 combines with J gene TRBJ1-5, with D maybe TRBD1 (6 bases). Germline CDR1 and CDR2: MNHNY and SVGAGI (reference sequence). The CDR3 spans 13 residues. V shed 10 bases and J shed 5 bases, with 15 bases lying between them. CDR3 region: CAIGTGFDQPQHF. The CDR3 region has the DNA TGTGCCATAGGAACAGGGTTTGATCAGCCCCAGCATTTT.

The chain joins TRBV7-9 to TRBJ1-1; 7 positions match TRBD1. The CDR3 spans 16 residues. V shed 2 bases and J 3 bases; nucleotides not matched to a gene: 9. The germline V gene encodes CDR1 SEHNR and CDR2 FQNEAQ (reference sequence). For the CDR3, the DNA is TGTGCCAGCAGCTTACAACCAGGGGGAACGTACACTGAAGCTTTCTTT. Amino acids: CASSLQPGGTYTEAFF.

V is TRBV18 and J is TRBJ1-1; 8 nucleotides align to TRBD1. The CDR3 is 14 residues long. The V segment lost 4 bases and the J segment 5 bases; nucleotides outside the gene matches: 6. Looked up from germline, CDR1 is KGHSH and CDR2 is LQKENI. CDR3 amino acids: CASSLGQGRTEAFF. The CDR3 coding sequence is TGTGCCAGCTCACTAGGACAGGGAAGAACTGAAGCTTTCTTT.

This chain links TRBV4-1 with TRBJ2-3, with D perhaps TRBD1 (6 bases). Germline V gene lookup returns CDR1 MGHRA and CDR2 YSYEKL. Between the trimmed V and J ends, which lost 0 bases and 2 bases, there was a span of 15 bases. The CDR3 totals 17 residues. Written as DNA, the CDR3 is TGCGCCAGCAGCCAAGATCGTGCAGGGGCAAACACAGATACGCAGTATTTT. Translated: CASSQDRAGANTDTQYF.

The chain employs TRBV19 and TRBJ1-2, with 10 bases matching TRBD1. Germline V gene sequence: CDR1 LNHDA, CDR2 SQIVND (reference sequence). The junction had 4 bases not matched to a gene; V was cut back by 6 bases and J by 6 bases. The CDR3 runs 13 residues. Here the CDR3 DNA reads TGTGCCAGTAGACGGGACAGGGGCGATGGCTACACCTTC. Residues: CASRRDRGDGYTF.

The CDR3 DNA follows: TGTGCCAGCAGTCGACAGGGTTCCTCCCTCACAGATACGCAGTATTTT. Translating it yields CASSRQGSSLTDTQYF. This chain uses TRBV6-6 with TRBJ2-3; the match to TRBD1 covers 7 bases. J lost 2 bases, V lost 5 bases, and 10 bases had no gene match. Germline CDR1 reads MNHNY; CDR2 reads SVGAGI (reference sequence). The CDR3 is 16 residues long.

There are many counts of this clone. The chain's CDR3 is CASQSRTGNYGYTF. The CDR3 DNA reads TGTGCCAGTCAGAGCCGGACAGGGAACTATGGCTACACCTTC. The chain joins TRBV6-5 to TRBJ1-2; 8 positions match TRBD1. The germline V gene encodes CDR1 MNHEY and CDR2 SVGAGI. This CDR3 is built from 14 residues. Trimming removed 9 bases from V and 2 bases from J; junction bases left unmatched: 8.

The CDR3 nucleotides are TGCAGCGTTGATCGGGGAGTAGAGAGCTATGGCTACACCTTC. Encoded protein: CSVDRGVESYGYTF. The V call is TRBV29-1, the J call TRBJ1-2; D call uncertain. Per germline, CDR1 SQVTM and CDR2 ANQGSEA. The CDR3 contains 14 residues. Trimming took off 3 bases at V and 4 bases at J, with 15 bases between the two ends.

The chain links TRBV5-1 to TRBJ1-2, with a weak D call TRBD1 (5 bases). The CDR3 consists of 14 residues. The V gene's germline CDR1 is SGHRS and CDR2 YFSETQ. The V gene lost 4 bases and the J gene lost 6 bases, with 16 bases spanning the gap. CDR3 sequence: CASSPGSVGHGYTF. The DNA for the CDR3 is TGCGCCAGCAGCCCCGGTAGTGTGGGGCATGGCTACACCTTC.

V usage is TRBV10-3 and J usage is TRBJ1-1; D remains unclear. The germline gives CDR1 ENHRY, CDR2 SYGVKD. V was cut by 3 bases and J by 0 bases, with 5 bases left in between. The CDR3 totals 13 residues. The CDR3 sequence is CAISDPMNTEAFF. In DNA, the CDR3 is TGTGCCATCAGTGACCCTATGAACACTGAAGCTTTCTTT.

This clone was picked up a small number of times. The gene calls are TRBV6-5 and TRBJ1-5, with D unresolved. The CDR3 spans 14 residues. The V gene lost 5 bases and the J gene lost 1 base, with 9 bases spanning the gap. Germline loops: CDR1 MNHEY, CDR2 SVGAGI. The CDR3 region is CASSIGGSNQPQHF. The DNA of the CDR3 is TGTGCCAGCAGTATAGGAGGGAGCAATCAGCCCCAGCATTTT.